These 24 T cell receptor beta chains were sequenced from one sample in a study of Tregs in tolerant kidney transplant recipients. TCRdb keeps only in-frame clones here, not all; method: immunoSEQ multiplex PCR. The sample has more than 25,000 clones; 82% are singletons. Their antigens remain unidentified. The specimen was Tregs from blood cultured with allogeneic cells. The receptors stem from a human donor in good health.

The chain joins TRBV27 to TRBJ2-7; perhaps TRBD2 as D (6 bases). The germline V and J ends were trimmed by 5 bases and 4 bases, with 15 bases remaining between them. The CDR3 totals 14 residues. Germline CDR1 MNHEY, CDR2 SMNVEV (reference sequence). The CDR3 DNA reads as TGTGCCAGCAGTAGGGGATTGGAGGGATACGAGCAGTACTTC. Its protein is CASSRGLEGYEQYF.

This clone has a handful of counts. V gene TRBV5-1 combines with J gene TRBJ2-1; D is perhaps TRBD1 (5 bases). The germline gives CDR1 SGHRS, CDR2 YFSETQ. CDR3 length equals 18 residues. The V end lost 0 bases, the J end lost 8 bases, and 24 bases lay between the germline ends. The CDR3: CASSLVPSAPSIGDEQFF. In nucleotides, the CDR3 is TGCGCCAGCAGCTTGGTCCCCTCTGCTCCTTCCATAGGGGATGAGCAGTTCTTC.

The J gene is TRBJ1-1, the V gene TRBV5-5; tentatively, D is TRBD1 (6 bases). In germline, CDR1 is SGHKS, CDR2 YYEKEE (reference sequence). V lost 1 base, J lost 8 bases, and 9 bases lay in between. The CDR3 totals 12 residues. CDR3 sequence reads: CASSLSRGEAFF. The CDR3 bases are TGTGCCAGCAGCTTGTCCAGGGGAGAAGCTTTCTTT.

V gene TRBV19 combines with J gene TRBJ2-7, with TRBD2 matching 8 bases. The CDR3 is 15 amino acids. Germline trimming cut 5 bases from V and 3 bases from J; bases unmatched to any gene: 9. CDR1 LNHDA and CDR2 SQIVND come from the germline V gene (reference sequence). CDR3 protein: CASSAQLAAGYEQYF. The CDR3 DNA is TGTGCCAGTAGTGCCCAACTAGCGGCGGGCTACGAGCAGTACTTC. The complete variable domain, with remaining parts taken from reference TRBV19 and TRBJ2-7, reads DGGITQSPKYLFRKEGQNVTLSCEQNLNHDAMYWYRQDPGQGLRLIYYSQIVNDFQKGDIAEGYSVSREKKESFPLTVTSAQKNPTAFYLCASSAQLAAGYEQYFGPGTRLTVT.

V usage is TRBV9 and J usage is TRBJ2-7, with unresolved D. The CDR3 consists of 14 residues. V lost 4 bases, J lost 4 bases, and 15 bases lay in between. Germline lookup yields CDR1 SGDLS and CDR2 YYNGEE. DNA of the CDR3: TGTGCCAGCAGCCCCCGCCTAGAATCATACGAGCAGTACTTC. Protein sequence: CASSPRLESYEQYF.

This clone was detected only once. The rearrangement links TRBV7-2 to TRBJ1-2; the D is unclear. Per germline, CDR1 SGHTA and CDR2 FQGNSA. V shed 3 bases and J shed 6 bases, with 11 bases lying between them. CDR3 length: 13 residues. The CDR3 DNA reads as TGTGCCAGCAGCTTCTCCCGGGAGGATGGCTACACCTTC. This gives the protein CASSFSREDGYTF.

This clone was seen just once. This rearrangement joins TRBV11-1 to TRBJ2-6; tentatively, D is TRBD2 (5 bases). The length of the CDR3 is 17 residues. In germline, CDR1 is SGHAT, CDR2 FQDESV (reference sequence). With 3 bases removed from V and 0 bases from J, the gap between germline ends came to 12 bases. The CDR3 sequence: CASSLWTARSGANVLTF. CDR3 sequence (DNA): TGTGCCAGCAGCTTGTGGACTGCCCGCTCTGGGGCCAACGTCCTGACTTTC.

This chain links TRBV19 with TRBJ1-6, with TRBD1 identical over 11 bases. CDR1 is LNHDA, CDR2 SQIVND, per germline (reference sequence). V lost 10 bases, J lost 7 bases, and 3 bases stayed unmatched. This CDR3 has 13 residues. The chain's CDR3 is CATGDRGNSPLHF. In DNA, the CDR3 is TGTGCCACCGGGGACAGGGGGAATTCACCCCTCCACTTT.

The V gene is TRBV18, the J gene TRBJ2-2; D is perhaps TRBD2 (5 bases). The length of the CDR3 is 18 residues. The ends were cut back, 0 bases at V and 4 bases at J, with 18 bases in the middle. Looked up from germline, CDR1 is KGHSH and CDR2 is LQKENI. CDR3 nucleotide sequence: TGTGCCAGCTCACCACCTACGGGGTTTAGAGATCGCACCGGGGAGCTGTTTTTT. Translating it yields CASSPPTGFRDRTGELFF.

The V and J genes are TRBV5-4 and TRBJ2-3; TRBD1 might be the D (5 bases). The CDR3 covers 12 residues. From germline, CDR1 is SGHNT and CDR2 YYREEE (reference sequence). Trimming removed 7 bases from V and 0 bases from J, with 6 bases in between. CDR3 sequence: CASAGSTDTQYF. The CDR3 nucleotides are TGTGCCAGCGCAGGGAGCACAGATACGCAGTATTTT. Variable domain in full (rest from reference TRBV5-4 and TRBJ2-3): ETGVTQSPTHLIKTRGQQVTLRCSSQSGHNTVSWYQQALGQGPQFIFQYYREEENGRGNFPPRFSGLQFPNYSSELNVNALELDDSALYLCASAGSTDTQYFGPGTRLTVL.

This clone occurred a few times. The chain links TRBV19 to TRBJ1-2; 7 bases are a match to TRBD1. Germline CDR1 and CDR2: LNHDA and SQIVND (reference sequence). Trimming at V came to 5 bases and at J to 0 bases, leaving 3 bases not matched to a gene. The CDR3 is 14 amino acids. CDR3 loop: CASSAGGPNYGYTF. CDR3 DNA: TGTGCCAGTAGTGCAGGGGGACCTAACTATGGCTACACCTTC.

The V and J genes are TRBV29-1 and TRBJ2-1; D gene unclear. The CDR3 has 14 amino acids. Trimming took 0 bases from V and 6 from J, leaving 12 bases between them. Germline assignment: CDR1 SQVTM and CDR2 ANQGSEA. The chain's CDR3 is CSVEDRTVGNEQFF. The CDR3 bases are TGCAGCGTTGAAGATCGGACCGTTGGCAATGAGCAGTTCTTC.

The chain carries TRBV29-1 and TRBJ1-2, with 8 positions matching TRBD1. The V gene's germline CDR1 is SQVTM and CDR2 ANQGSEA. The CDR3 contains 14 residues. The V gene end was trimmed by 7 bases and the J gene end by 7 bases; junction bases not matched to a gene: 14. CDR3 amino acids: CSATTGTGTSGYTF. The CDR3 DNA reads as TGCAGCGCAACGACCGGGACAGGAACTTCTGGCTACACCTTC.

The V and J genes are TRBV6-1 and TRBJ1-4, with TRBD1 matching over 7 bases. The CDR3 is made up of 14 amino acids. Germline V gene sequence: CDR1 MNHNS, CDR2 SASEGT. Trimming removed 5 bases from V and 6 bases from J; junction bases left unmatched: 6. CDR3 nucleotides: TGTGCCAGCAGTCTAGGGGGCGCAGATGAAAAACTGTTTTTT. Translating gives CASSLGGADEKLFF.

This CDR3 reads CASRADGNTEAFF. The CDR3 coding sequence is TGTGCCAGCAGGGCGGACGGGAACACTGAAGCTTTCTTT. The chain recombines TRBV6-5 with TRBJ1-1, with D unresolved. The CDR3 is made up of 13 amino acids. The germline V gene encodes CDR1 MNHEY and CDR2 SVGAGI. V was cut by 6 bases and J by 1 base, with 9 bases left in between.

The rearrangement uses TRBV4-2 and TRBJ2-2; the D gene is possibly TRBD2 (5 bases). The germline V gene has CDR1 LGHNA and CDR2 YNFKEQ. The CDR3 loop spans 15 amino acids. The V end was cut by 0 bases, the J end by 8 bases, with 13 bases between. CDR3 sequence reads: CASSQDGRAGGELFF. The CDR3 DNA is TGTGCCAGCAGCCAAGACGGGCGGGCTGGGGGGGAGCTGTTTTTT.

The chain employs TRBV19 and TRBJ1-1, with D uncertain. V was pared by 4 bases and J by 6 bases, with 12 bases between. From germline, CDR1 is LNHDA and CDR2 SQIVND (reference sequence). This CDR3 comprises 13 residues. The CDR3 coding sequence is TGTGCCAGTAGTACCTCCCTTTTGGCTGAAGCTTTCTTT. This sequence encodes CASSTSLLAEAFF.

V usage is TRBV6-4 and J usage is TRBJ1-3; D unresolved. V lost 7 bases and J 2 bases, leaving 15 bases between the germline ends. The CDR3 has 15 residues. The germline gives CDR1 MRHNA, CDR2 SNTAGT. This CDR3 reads CASTESGKAGNTIYF. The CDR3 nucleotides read TGTGCCAGCACCGAATCAGGAAAAGCTGGAAACACCATATATTTT.

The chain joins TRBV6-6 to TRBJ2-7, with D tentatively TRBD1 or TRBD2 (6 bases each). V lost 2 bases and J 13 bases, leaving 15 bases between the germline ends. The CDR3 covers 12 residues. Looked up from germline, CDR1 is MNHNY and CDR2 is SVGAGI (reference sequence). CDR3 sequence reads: CASSYPPGALYF. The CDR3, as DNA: TGTGCCAGCAGTTACCCTCCGGGGGCCCTCTACTTC.

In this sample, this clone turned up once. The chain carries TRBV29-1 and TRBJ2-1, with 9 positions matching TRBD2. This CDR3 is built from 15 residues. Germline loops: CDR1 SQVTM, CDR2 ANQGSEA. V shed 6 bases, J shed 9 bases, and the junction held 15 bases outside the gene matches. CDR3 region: CSVPTTSGYSLEQFF. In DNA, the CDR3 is TGCAGCGTACCAACCACTAGCGGGTATTCTCTTGAGCAGTTCTTC.

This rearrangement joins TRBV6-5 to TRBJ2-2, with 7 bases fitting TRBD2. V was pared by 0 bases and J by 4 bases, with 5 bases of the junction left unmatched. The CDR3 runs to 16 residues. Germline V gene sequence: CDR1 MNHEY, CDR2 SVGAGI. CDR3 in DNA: TGTGCCAGCAGTTACTCTACTAGCGCCTCCACCGGGGAGCTGTTTTTT. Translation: CASSYSTSASTGELFF.

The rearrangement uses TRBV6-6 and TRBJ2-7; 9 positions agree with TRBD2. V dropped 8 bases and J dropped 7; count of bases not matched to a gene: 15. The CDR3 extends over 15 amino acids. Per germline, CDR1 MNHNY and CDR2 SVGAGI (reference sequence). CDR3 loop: CASGTSGLARYEQYF. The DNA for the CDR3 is TGTGCCAGCGGGACCTCGGGACTAGCACGGTATGAGCAGTACTTC.

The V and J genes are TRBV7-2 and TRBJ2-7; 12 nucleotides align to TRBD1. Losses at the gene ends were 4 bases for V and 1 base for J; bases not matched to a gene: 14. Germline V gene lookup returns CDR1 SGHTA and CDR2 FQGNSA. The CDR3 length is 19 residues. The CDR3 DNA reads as TGTGCCAGCAGCTCATCCCGGGACAGGGGGCCCCTAGGGTCCTACGAGCAGTACTTC. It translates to CASSSSRDRGPLGSYEQYF.

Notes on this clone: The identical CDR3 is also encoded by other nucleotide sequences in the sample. DNA of the CDR3: TGTGCCAGCAGCCGGCGGGGAACAGATACGCAGTATTTT. Protein: CASSRRGTDTQYF. V and J are TRBV9 and TRBJ2-3, with D tentatively TRBD2 (6 bases). The V and J ends lost 4 bases and 3 bases respectively, with 9 bases between them. The CDR3 has 13 residues. Germline V lookup: CDR1 SGDLS, CDR2 YYNGEE. The whole variable domain, filled in from reference TRBV9 and TRBJ2-3, reads DSGVTQTPKHLITATGQRVTLRCSPRSGDLSVYWYQQSLDQGLQFLIQYYNGEERAKGNILERFSAQQFPDLHSELNLSSLELGDSALYFCASSRRGTDTQYFGPGTRLTVL.